The 8 T cell receptor beta chains reported below all come from one sample, sequenced in a study of identical twins. Using its own MiXCR run on the 5' RACE reads, TCRdb lists one record per CDR3 protein. There are approximately 190,000 distinct CDR3 sequences in the sample; around a sixth occur only once, and 35% to 45% lies in the top ten. This sample also appeared in a second study, on T cells expressing NK-cell markers.

The sample taken for sequencing was CD8+ T cells sorted from blood. The receptors were sampled from a woman between 18 and 29 years old in good health.

V is TRBV29-1 and J is TRBJ2-2, with D perhaps matching TRBD1 (5 bases). Deletions cut 3 bases from V and 0 bases from J, with 11 bases between. This CDR3 region has 15 residues. CDR1 is SQVTM and CDR2 is ANQGSEA in the germline V gene. The CDR3 nucleotides are TGCAGCGTTGATACCCAAGGGGCGAACACCGGGGAGCTGTTTTTT. It specifies CSVDTQGANTGELFF.

The rearrangement uses TRBV6-5 and TRBJ2-1, with TRBD2 identical over 7 bases. The CDR3 extends over 15 amino acids. J lost 7 bases, V lost 2 bases, and 8 bases had no gene match. Germline V gene lookup returns CDR1 MNHEY and CDR2 SVGAGI. The CDR3 DNA sequence: TGTGCCAGCAGTTACAGGGCGGGGGAGGGGAATGAGCAGTTCTTC. Protein: CASSYRAGEGNEQFF.

The chain joins TRBV29-1 to TRBJ2-1, with TRBD1 identical over 9 bases. Germline trimming cut 0 bases from V and 5 bases from J; bases unmatched to any gene: 11. This CDR3 is built from 17 residues. Germline assignment: CDR1 SQVTM and CDR2 ANQGSEA. The DNA for the CDR3 is TGCAGCGTTGAAGATCTTGGAGGGACAGGGTCCAACAATGAGCAGTTCTTC. Translation: CSVEDLGGTGSNNEQFF.

The genes are TRBV3-1 and TRBJ2-5, with 9 positions matching TRBD2. This CDR3 has 17 amino acids. V shed 0 bases and J 5 bases; nucleotides not matched to a gene: 10. The germline V gene encodes CDR1 LGHDT and CDR2 YNNKEL (reference sequence). CDR3: CASSQDQGTSRTETQYF. In DNA, the CDR3 is TGTGCCAGCAGCCAAGACCAAGGGACTAGCAGGACCGAGACCCAGTACTTC.

The rearrangement joins TRBV4-1 to TRBJ2-1, with 9 positions matching TRBD2. This CDR3 is built from 16 residues. Germline CDR1 is MGHRA and CDR2 is YSYEKL. Trimming at V came to 4 bases and at J to 5 bases, leaving 9 bases not matched to a gene. CDR3 in DNA: TGCGCCAGCAGCCCTGTCCCGGGACTAGCTCACAATGAGCAGTTCTTC. It translates to CASSPVPGLAHNEQFF.

This clonotype was detected only once. The chain combines TRBV6-1 with TRBJ2-4, with 12 positions matching TRBD2. Germline V CDR1 and CDR2: MNHNS, SASEGT. The CDR3 has 15 residues. J lost 4 bases, V lost 5 bases, and 3 bases had no gene match. The CDR3 loop is CASSRLAGDKNIQYF. CDR3 in DNA: TGTGCCAGCAGTCGACTAGCGGGGGATAAAAACATTCAGTACTTC.

This sequence joins TRBV12-3 or TRBV12-4 and TRBJ1-2; possible D gene TRBD1, 5 bases. Trimming left V 5 bases short and J 9 bases short, with 13 bases between. This CDR3 comprises 12 residues. The CDR3 DNA is TGTGCCAGCAGTCCCCTGAGGGGAAGCTACACCTTC. Translating gives CASSPLRGSYTF.

The V call is TRBV12-3 or TRBV12-4, the J call TRBJ1-5; D might be TRBD1 (5 bases). The V end was cut by 4 bases, the J end by 5 bases, with 21 bases between. CDR3 length: 17 amino acids. CDR3 sequence (DNA): TGTGCCAGCAGTTGGGGGTTTGAGGAACGAAGGGATCAGCCCCAGCATTTT. Protein product: CASSWGFEERRDQPQHF.